This T cell receptor beta chain originates from a study of response to subunit inactivated influenza vaccine. Study observations and caveats: Authors suggested seasonal influenza vaccinations each recruit few new T cells.

The V end lost 3 bases, the J end lost 3 bases, and 8 bases lay between the germline ends. This CDR3 spans 13 amino acids. Using its own MiXCR run on the RT-PCR reads, TCRdb lists one record per CDR3 protein. The repertoire has 450,000 to 600,000 distinct CDR3 sequences, 16% of them found once; the top ten carry over 2.5%. This clonotype was counted many times. The antigen is not known. This sequence joins TRBV12-3 or TRBV12-4 and TRBJ1-1; D might be TRBD1 (5 bases). This clonotype originated in a man between 50 and 69 years old who received an inactivated influenza vaccine. The sequenced sample was CD4+ T cells sorted from PBMCs, obtained around 25 months after vaccination. CDR3 region: CASSLGGDTEAFF. The DNA for the CDR3 is TGTGCCAGCAGTTTGGGGGGGGACACTGAAGCTTTCTTT.